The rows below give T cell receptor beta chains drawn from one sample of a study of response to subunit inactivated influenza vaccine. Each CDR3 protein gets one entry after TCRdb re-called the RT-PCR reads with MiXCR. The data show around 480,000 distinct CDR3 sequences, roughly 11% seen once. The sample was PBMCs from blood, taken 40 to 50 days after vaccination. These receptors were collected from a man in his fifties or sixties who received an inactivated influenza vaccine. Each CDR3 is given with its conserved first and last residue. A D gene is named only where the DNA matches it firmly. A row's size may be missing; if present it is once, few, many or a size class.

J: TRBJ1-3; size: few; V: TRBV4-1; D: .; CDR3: CASSQVGGSSGNTIYF; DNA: TGCGCCAGCAGCCAAGTTGGCGGCTCCTCTGGAAACACCATATATTTT
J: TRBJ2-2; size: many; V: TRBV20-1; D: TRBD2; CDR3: CSAPKLAGAENTGELFF; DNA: TGCAGTGCGCCAAAACTAGCGGGGGCCGAGAACACCGGGGAGCTGTTTTTT
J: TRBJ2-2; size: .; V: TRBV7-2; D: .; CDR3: CASSSRARTSTGELFF; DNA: TGTGCCAGCAGCTCAAGAGCGCGAACCAGCACCGGGGAGCTGTTTTTT
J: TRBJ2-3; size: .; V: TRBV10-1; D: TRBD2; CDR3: CASSWTSGGLRTDTQYF; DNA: TGCGCCAGCAGTTGGACTAGCGGGGGCCTGCGCACAGATACGCAGTATTTT
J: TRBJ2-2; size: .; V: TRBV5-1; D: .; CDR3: CASSRESTGELFF; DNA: TGCGCCAGCAGCCGGGAATCTACCGGGGAGCTGTTTTTT
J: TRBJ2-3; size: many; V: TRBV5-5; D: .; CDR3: CASSFEGTTDTQYF; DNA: TGTGCCAGCAGTTTTGAGGGGACCACAGATACGCAGTATTTT
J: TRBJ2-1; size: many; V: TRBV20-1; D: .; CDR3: CSARAVYSYNEQFF; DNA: TGCAGTGCTAGAGCTGTCTACTCCTACAATGAGCAGTTCTTC
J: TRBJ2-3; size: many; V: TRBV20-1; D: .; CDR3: CSAAGRTSTDTQYF; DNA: TGCAGTGCCGCCGGCCGGACTAGCACAGATACGCAGTATTTT
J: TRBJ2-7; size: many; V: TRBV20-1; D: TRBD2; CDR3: CSASKLAASYEQYF; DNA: TGCAGTGCTTCCAAACTAGCGGCTTCCTACGAGCAGTACTTC
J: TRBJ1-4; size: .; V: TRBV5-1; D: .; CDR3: CASSLEGLINEKQFF; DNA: TGCGCCAGCAGCTTGGAGGGGCTCATTAATGAAAAACAGTTTTTT
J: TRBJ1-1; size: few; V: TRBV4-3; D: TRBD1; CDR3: CASSQGWTGWTEAFF; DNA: TGCGCCAGCAGCCAAGGATGGACAGGGTGGACTGAAGCTTTCTTT
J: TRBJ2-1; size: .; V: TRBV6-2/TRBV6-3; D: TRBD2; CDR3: CASTGLAGELYEQFF; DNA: TGTGCCAGCACCGGACTAGCGGGGGAGCTTTATGAGCAGTTCTTC
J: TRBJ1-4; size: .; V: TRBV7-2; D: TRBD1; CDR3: CASSLAKGQGAREKLFF; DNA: TGTGCCAGCAGCTTAGCCAAAGGGCAGGGGGCGAGGGAAAAACTGTTTTTT
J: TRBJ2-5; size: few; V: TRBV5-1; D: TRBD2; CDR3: CASSLASGGIRETQYF; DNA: TGCGCCAGCAGCTTGGCTTCCGGGGGGATTCGGGAGACCCAGTACTTC
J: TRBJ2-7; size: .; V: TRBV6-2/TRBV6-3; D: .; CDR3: CASSYSRRVEQYF; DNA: TGTGCCAGCAGTTACTCACGCAGAGTCGAGCAGTACTTC
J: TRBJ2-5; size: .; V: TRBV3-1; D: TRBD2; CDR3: CASSPWTSGQETQYF; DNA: TGTGCCAGCAGCCCTTGGACTAGCGGGCAAGAGACCCAGTACTTC
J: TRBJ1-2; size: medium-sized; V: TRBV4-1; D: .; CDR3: CASSQDRTVNYGYTF; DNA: TGCGCCAGCAGCCAAGATCGGACAGTTAACTATGGCTACACCTTC
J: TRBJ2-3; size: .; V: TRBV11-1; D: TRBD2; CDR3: CASSLAPPGLAGGITDTQYF; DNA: TGTGCCAGCAGCTTAGCGCCTCCGGGACTAGCGGGAGGAATCACAGATACGCAGTATTTT
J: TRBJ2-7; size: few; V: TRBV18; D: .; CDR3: CASSPETSRVQYF; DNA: TGTGCCAGCTCACCAGAAACCTCCCGGGTGCAGTACTTC
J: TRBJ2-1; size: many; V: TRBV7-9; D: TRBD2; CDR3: CASSIRGLAGRDEQFF; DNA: TGTGCCAGCAGCATTAGAGGGCTAGCGGGCCGGGATGAGCAGTTCTTC
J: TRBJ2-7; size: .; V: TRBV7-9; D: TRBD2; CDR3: CASSLLMGGAYEQYF; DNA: TGTGCCAGCAGCCTCCTTATGGGGGGGGCCTACGAGCAGTACTTC
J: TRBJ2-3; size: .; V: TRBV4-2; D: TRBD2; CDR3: CASSQPGGGTDTQYF; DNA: TGTGCCAGCAGCCAACCGGGAGGGGGCACAGATACGCAGTATTTT
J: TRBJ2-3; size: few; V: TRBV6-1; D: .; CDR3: CASSEALHSTDTQYF; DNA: TGTGCCAGCAGTGAAGCGCTTCACAGCACAGATACGCAGTATTTT
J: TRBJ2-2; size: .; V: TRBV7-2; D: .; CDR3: CASSLAGGGSHTGELFF; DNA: TGTGCCAGCAGCTTAGCGGGGGGAGGAAGTCACACCGGGGAGCTGTTTTTT
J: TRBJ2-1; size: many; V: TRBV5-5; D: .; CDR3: CASSLPGSSYNEQFF; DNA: TGTGCCAGCAGCTTACCGGGGAGCTCCTACAATGAGCAGTTCTTC
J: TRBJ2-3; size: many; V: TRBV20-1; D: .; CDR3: CSAMRGSGTQYF; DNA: TGCAGTGCTATGAGGGGGAGTGGTACGCAGTATTTT
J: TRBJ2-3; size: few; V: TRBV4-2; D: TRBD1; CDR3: CASSQRDRVTDTQYF; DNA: TGTGCCAGCAGCCAGAGGGACAGGGTCACAGATACGCAGTATTTT
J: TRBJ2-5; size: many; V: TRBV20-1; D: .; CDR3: CSASVEGETQYF; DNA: TGCAGTGCTAGTGTGGAGGGAGAGACCCAGTACTTC
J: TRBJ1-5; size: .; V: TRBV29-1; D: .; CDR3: CSVGWQNSNQPQHF; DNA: TGCAGCGTGGGGTGGCAGAATAGCAATCAGCCCCAGCATTTT
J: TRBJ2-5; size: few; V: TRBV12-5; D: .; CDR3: CASGLGSPRETQYF; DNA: TGTGCTAGTGGTTTGGGGTCCCCAAGGGAGACCCAGTACTTC
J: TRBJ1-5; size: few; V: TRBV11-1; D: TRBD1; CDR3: CASSPGPGQSFYSNQPQHF; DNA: TGTGCCAGCAGCCCAGGCCCGGGACAGAGTTTCTATAGCAATCAGCCCCAGCATTTT
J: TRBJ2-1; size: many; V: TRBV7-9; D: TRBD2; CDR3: CASSAPGLAIYNEQFF; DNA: TGTGCCAGCAGCGCGCCGGGACTAGCAATCTACAATGAGCAGTTCTTC
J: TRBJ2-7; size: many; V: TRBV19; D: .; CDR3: CASSITGAYEQYF; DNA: TGTGCCAGTAGTATAACAGGAGCCTACGAGCAGTACTTC
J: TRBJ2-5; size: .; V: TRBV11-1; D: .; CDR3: CASSLWAIGTLETQYF; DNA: TGTGCCAGCAGCTTATGGGCGATAGGGACCCTGGAGACCCAGTACTTC
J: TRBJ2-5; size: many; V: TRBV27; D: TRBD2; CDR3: CASSRTSAETQYF; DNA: TGTGCCAGCAGTCGGACTAGCGCGGAGACCCAGTACTTC
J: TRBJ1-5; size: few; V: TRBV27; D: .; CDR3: CASRRAGDGQPQHF; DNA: TGTGCCAGCAGGAGGGCGGGTGATGGGCAGCCCCAGCATTTT
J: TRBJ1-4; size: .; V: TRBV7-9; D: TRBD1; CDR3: CASSSRDRVNEKLFF; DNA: TGTGCCAGCAGCTCCCGGGACAGGGTTAATGAAAAACTGTTTTTT
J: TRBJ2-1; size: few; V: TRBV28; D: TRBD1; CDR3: CASIMGTGRNEQFF; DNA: TGTGCCAGCATCATGGGGACAGGAAGGAATGAGCAGTTCTTC
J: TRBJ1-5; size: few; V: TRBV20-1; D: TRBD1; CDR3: CSADGQGAGQPQHF; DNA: TGCAGTGCTGACGGACAGGGGGCAGGCCAGCCCCAGCATTTT
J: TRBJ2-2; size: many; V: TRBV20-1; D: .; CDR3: CSARFSANTGELFF; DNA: TGCAGTGCTAGATTTAGCGCGAACACCGGGGAGCTGTTTTTT
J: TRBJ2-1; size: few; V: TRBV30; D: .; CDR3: CAWSVLGAGTINEQFF; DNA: TGTGCCTGGAGTGTTTTAGGGGCGGGGACGATTAATGAGCAGTTCTTC
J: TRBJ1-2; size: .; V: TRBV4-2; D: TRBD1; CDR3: CASSVQPGQGYGYTF; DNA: TGTGCCAGCAGCGTGCAGCCGGGACAGGGCTATGGCTACACCTTC
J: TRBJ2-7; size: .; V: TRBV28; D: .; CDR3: CASRQKGHPIYEQYF; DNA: TGTGCCAGCAGACAAAAGGGACACCCGATCTACGAGCAGTACTTC
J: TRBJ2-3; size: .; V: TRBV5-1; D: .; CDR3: CASSGGQGLAGTPHF; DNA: TGCGCCAGCAGCGGCGGACAGGGCCTAGCGGGGACCCCGCATTTT
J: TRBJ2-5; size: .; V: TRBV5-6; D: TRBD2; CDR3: CASSRGTSGRFGEAQYF; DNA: TGTGCCAGCAGCAGAGGGACTAGCGGGAGGTTTGGAGAGGCCCAGTACTTC
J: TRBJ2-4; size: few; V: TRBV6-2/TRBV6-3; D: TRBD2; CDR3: CASRLRSGRGDIQYF; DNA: TGTGCCAGCAGACTGAGGTCGGGGAGGGGAGACATTCAGTACTTC
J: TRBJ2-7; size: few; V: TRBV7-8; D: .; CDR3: CASSLVGLPYEQYF; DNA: TGTGCCAGCAGCTTAGTGGGGCTCCCCTACGAGCAGTACTTC
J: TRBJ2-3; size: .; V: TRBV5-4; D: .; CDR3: CASSFKFSAGASTDTQYF; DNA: TGTGCCAGCAGCTTCAAATTCTCGGCGGGGGCTAGCACAGATACGCAGTATTTT
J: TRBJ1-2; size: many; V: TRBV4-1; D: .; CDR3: CASSRPGPGGYTF; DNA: TGCGCCAGCAGCCGTCCAGGGCCAGGTGGCTACACCTTC
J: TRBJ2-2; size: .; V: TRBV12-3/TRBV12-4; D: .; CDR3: CASSPEGVPVSGELFF; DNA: TGTGCCAGCAGTCCGGAGGGGGTCCCAGTTTCCGGGGAGCTGTTTTTT
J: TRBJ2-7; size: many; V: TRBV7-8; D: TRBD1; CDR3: CASSSPRDRDDEQYF; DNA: TGTGCCAGCAGCTCGCCCCGGGACAGGGATGACGAGCAGTACTTC
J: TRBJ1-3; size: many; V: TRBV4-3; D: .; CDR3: CASSQDPFTSSGNTIYF; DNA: TGCGCCAGCAGCCAAGATCCTTTTACCAGCTCTGGAAACACCATATATTTT
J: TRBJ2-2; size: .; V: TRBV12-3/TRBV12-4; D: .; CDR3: CASVDSLTGELFF; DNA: TGTGCCAGCGTCGACTCCCTCACCGGGGAGCTGTTTTTT
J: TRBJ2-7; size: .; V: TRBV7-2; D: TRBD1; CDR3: CASSFASGTGDYEQYF; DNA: TGTGCCAGCAGCTTCGCTTCCGGGACAGGGGACTACGAGCAGTACTTC
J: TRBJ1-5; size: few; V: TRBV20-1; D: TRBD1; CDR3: CSAKAGQGNQPQHF; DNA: TGCAGTGCGAAAGCGGGACAGGGTAATCAGCCCCAGCATTTT
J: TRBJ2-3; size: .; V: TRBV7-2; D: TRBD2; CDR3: CASSLRGLAGGKRTDTQYF; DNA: TGTGCCAGCAGCTTACGCGGACTAGCGGGGGGGAAACGCACAGATACGCAGTATTTT
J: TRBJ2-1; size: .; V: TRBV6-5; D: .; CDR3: CASRKGNEQFF; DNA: TGTGCCAGCAGGAAAGGGAATGAGCAGTTCTTC